One sample yielded the 8 T cell receptor beta chains listed below, sequenced in a study of OX40 agonist ivuxolimab in advanced cancers. Assay used: immunoSEQ multiplex PCR; TCRdb lists only in-frame clones, some missing. The repertoire holds about 60,000 clones, with 92% as singletons. The material sequenced was CD4+ or CD8+ T cells sorted from blood, taken in a trial of the OX40 agonist ivuxolimab. The receptors originated from an adult with an advanced solid tumor such as melanoma, head and neck, liver or kidney cancer.

The rearrangement joins TRBV6-7 to TRBJ2-7; no clear D gene. TRBV6-7 is an open reading frame, and its role is uncertain. This CDR3 region has 17 residues. Trimming removed 6 bases at V and 0 bases at J, with 21 bases between. The CDR3 sequence: CASSRPTERRSSYEQYF. The CDR3 DNA is TGTGCCAGCAGCCGCCCGACTGAGCGAAGGAGCTCCTACGAGCAGTACTTC.

V gene TRBV5-5 combines with J gene TRBJ1-1, with unresolved D. CDR1 and CDR2 from the germline V gene are SGHKS and YYEKEE (reference sequence). The CDR3 contains 14 residues. V dropped 4 bases and J dropped 4 bases, with 14 bases sitting between them. CDR3 loop: CASSPRVGSTEAFF. The CDR3 DNA is TGTGCCAGCAGCCCCCGGGTTGGTAGCACTGAAGCTTTCTTT.

This rearrangement joins TRBV29-1 to TRBJ2-1, with TRBD2 matching over 11 bases. Germline trimming cut 5 bases from V and 2 bases from J; bases unmatched to any gene: 5. The CDR3 has 15 amino acids. Germline loops: CDR1 SQVTM, CDR2 ANQGSEA. As DNA, the CDR3 is TGCAGCGTTATCGGGACTAGCGGACCCTACAATGAGCAGTTCTTC. It yields the protein CSVIGTSGPYNEQFF.

The DNA of the CDR3 is TGCGCCAGCAGCCAAGTTAGGGGATACGAGCAGTACTTC. Amino acid sequence: CASSQVRGYEQYF. The chain is built from TRBV4-3 and TRBJ2-7; D might be TRBD1 (5 bases). Germline V lookup: CDR1 LGHNA, CDR2 YSLEER. This CDR3 has 13 amino acids. Trimming took off 1 base at V and 4 bases at J, with 8 bases between the two ends.

The chain is built from TRBV28 and TRBJ2-3, with TRBD2 matching over 8 bases. Trimming at V came to 3 bases and at J to 2 bases, leaving 16 bases not matched to a gene. CDR1 is MDHEN and CDR2 is SYDVKM in the germline V gene. The CDR3 is 19 residues long. As DNA, the CDR3 is TGTGCCAGCAGTTTGGGCAGGGAAGAACTAGCGGAGAACACAGATACGCAGTATTTT. Its protein is CASSLGREELAENTDTQYF.

The chain has TRBV9 and TRBJ2-7; 7 nucleotides line up with TRBD1. The length of the CDR3 is 13 residues. CDR1 SGDLS and CDR2 YYNGEE come from the germline V gene. The junction had 2 bases not matched to a gene; V was cut back by 3 bases and J by 2 bases. The chain's CDR3 is CASSEGQTYEQYF. The CDR3 DNA is TGTGCCAGCAGCGAGGGACAGACCTACGAGCAGTACTTC.

The genes are TRBV27 and TRBJ2-2; D ambiguous. The CDR3 is 15 amino acids. CDR1 MNHEY and CDR2 SMNVEV come from the germline V gene (reference sequence). V lost 5 bases and J 6 bases, leaving 16 bases between the germline ends. The CDR3 loop reads CASSPSGPPPGELFF. The CDR3 nucleotides read TGTGCCAGCAGTCCCTCCGGGCCCCCGCCCGGGGAGCTGTTTTTT.

The chain joins TRBV30 to TRBJ1-1; no definite D call. CDR1 is GTSNPN and CDR2 is SVGIG in the germline V gene (reference sequence). This CDR3 region has 13 residues. The CDR3 DNA is TGTGCTCTGGAAACCAGATTGAACACTGAAGCTTTCTTT. Translation gives CALETRLNTEAFF.